Listed here are 29 T cell receptor beta chains from one sample, sequenced in a study of blood T cell repertoires in COVID-19. The table came from immunoSEQ multiplex PCR; TCRdb's copy has only in-frame clones and leaves some out. This sample has roughly 230,000 clones, with around 82% found just once. Sequenced input: peripheral blood. These receptors originate from a man in his forties or fifties with active or convalescent COVID-19.

Written as DNA, the CDR3 is TGTGCCACCAGCAGAGAACTTAATAGCAATCAGCCCCAGCATTTT. Translation: CATSRELNSNQPQHF. V and J are TRBV15 and TRBJ1-5, with D unresolved. The V end was cut by 0 bases, the J end by 0 bases, with 6 bases between. The CDR3 runs 15 residues. From germline, CDR1 is LNHNV and CDR2 YYDKDF (reference sequence).

The chain has TRBV2 and TRBJ1-5; no firm D call. The CDR3 totals 14 residues. Trimming removed 3 bases from V and 2 bases from J, with 8 bases in between. Germline CDR1 is SNHLY and CDR2 is FYNNEI. In nucleotides, the CDR3 is TGTGCCAGCAGTGATGGGCAGGGCAATCAGCCCCAGCATTTT. Protein product: CASSDGQGNQPQHF.

The chain uses TRBV6-5 and TRBJ1-4; D not certain. Germline V CDR1 and CDR2: MNHEY, SVGAGI. V gave up 5 bases and J gave up 0 bases, with 10 bases separating them. CDR3 length: 15 amino acids. The CDR3 protein is CASSPMTSTNEKLFF. CDR3 nucleotides: TGTGCCAGCAGTCCCATGACATCAACTAATGAAAAACTGTTTTTT.

The J gene is TRBJ1-6, the V gene TRBV28; the D gene is possibly TRBD1 (6 bases). The length of the CDR3 is 13 residues. Trimming took 8 bases from V and 9 from J, leaving 14 bases between them. Germline CDR1 MDHEN, CDR2 SYDVKM. The CDR3 is CASRDTYLSPLHF. CDR3 nucleotides: TGTGCCAGCCGGGACACGTATCTTTCACCCCTCCACTTT.

The chain uses TRBV11-2 and TRBJ2-3; D perhaps matches TRBD1 (5 bases). This CDR3 contains 14 residues. Germline V lookup: CDR1 SGHAT, CDR2 FQNNGV. Trimming shortened V by 0 bases and J by 6 bases, and 10 bases separated the two germline ends. The CDR3: CASSLDRATDTQYF. In DNA form, the CDR3 reads TGTGCCAGCAGCTTAGACAGGGCCACGGATACGCAGTATTTT.

The V gene is TRBV20-1, the J gene TRBJ1-5; TRBD1 is a possible D gene (5 bases). V lost 3 bases to trimming and J lost 5 bases, with 11 bases between them. The CDR3 runs 13 residues. Germline CDR1 is DFQATT and CDR2 is SNEGSKA (reference sequence). The CDR3 region is CSASGTLDQPQHF. Here the CDR3 DNA reads TGCAGTGCTAGTGGGACTCTGGATCAGCCCCAGCATTTT.

V is TRBV4-2 and J is TRBJ1-5; no firm D call. Germline loops: CDR1 LGHNA, CDR2 YNFKEQ. The CDR3 has 17 residues. V lost 2 bases and J 1 base, leaving 15 bases between the germline ends. For the CDR3, the DNA is TGTGCCAGCAGCCAAACCGGACTTCACAGCAGCAATCAGCCCCAGCATTTT. Translated: CASSQTGLHSSNQPQHF.

The rearrangement joins TRBV29-1 to TRBJ1-2, with 9 bases matching TRBD1. Trimming cost V 7 bases and J 6 bases; bases outside gene matches: 3. Germline values: CDR1 SQVTM, CDR2 ANQGSEA. There are 11 residues in the CDR3. The CDR3 coding sequence is TGCAGCGCCCGACAGGGGGATGGCTACACCTTC. It yields the protein CSARQGDGYTF.

The chain employs TRBV27 and TRBJ1-2; TRBD1 matches at 11 bases. Germline trimming cut 0 bases from V and 3 bases from J; bases unmatched to any gene: 9. The CDR3 consists of 18 residues. CDR1 MNHEY and CDR2 SMNVEV come from the germline V gene (reference sequence). The CDR3: CASSLSPGQGEPYYGYTF. The CDR3 DNA reads TGTGCCAGCAGTTTATCTCCGGGACAGGGGGAACCCTACTATGGCTACACCTTC.

J is TRBJ1-2 and V is TRBV9; D remains ambiguous. Per germline, CDR1 SGDLS and CDR2 YYNGEE. The CDR3 has 14 residues. The V gene lost 0 bases and the J gene lost 2 bases, with 8 bases spanning the gap. This chain's CDR3 is CASSVGESNYGYTF. The CDR3 DNA reads TGTGCCAGCAGCGTAGGGGAGAGCAACTATGGCTACACCTTC.

V usage is TRBV6-5 and J usage is TRBJ1-6, with a tentative D call TRBD1 (6 bases). Trimming cost V 0 bases and J 10 bases, with 10 bases left between them. The CDR3 has 14 residues. From germline, CDR1 is MNHEY and CDR2 SVGAGI. CDR3 bases: TGTGCCAGCAGTTACTCCAAGGGACAATCACCCCTCCACTTT. It translates to CASSYSKGQSPLHF.

The chain links TRBV30 to TRBJ1-5, with TRBD1 as a possible D gene (6 bases). The length of the CDR3 is 13 residues. Germline V gene lookup returns CDR1 GTSNPN and CDR2 SVGIG (reference sequence). The germline V and J ends were trimmed by 6 bases and 2 bases, with 11 bases remaining between them. CDR3 protein: CACGQRGNQPQHF. The CDR3 bases are TGTGCCTGCGGACAGCGCGGCAATCAGCCCCAGCATTTT.

The V and J genes are TRBV29-1 and TRBJ2-3, with 10 positions matching TRBD1. CDR3 length: 13 residues. With V trimmed by 6 bases and J by 5 bases, 5 bases remained unmatched. From germline, CDR1 is SQVTM and CDR2 ANQGSEA. Written as DNA, the CDR3 is TGCAGCGTGGCCTGGACAGGGGGAGATACGCAGTATTTT. It specifies CSVAWTGGDTQYF.

The V call is TRBV25-1, the J call TRBJ1-2; 7 nucleotides match TRBD1. J lost 0 bases, V lost 6 bases, and 13 bases had no gene match. The CDR3 consists of 17 residues. Germline CDR1 and CDR2: MGHDK and SYGVNS. CDR3 sequence: CASRGTKEGAPNYGYTF. The DNA for the CDR3 is TGTGCCAGCAGGGGGACCAAGGAGGGGGCGCCTAACTATGGCTACACCTTC.

The rearrangement links TRBV6-5 to TRBJ1-2; D not resolved. Germline assignment: CDR1 MNHEY and CDR2 SVGAGI. V gave up 2 bases and J gave up 2 bases, with 12 bases separating them. CDR3 size: 15 residues. CDR3 sequence (DNA): TGTGCCAGCAGTTACGGTTGGGGAGGGAACTATGGCTACACCTTC. It translates to CASSYGWGGNYGYTF.

The chain uses TRBV5-1 and TRBJ1-1; 9 positions agree with TRBD1. The CDR3 has 16 amino acids. In germline, CDR1 is SGHRS, CDR2 YFSETQ. V was clipped by 3 bases and J by 3 bases; unmatched bases: 9. This CDR3 is CASSSPGQGGHTEAFF. The CDR3 bases are TGCGCCAGCAGCTCCCCGGGACAGGGAGGCCACACTGAAGCTTTCTTT.

The chain combines TRBV6-2 or TRBV6-3 with TRBJ2-2; D is possibly TRBD1 (7 bases). Germline V gives CDR1 MNHEY, CDR2 SVGEGT. This CDR3 is 14 amino acids long. V was pared by 4 bases and J by 4 bases, with 10 bases between. CDR3 sequence reads: CASSWRGLTGELFF. For the CDR3, the DNA is TGTGCCAGCAGTTGGAGGGGGCTCACCGGGGAGCTGTTTTTT.

V and J are TRBV5-6 and TRBJ1-1; TRBD1 aligns across 7 bases. The CDR3 is made up of 17 amino acids. The V gene's germline CDR1 is SGHDT and CDR2 YYEEEE. V was pared by 5 bases and J by 1 base, with 14 bases of the junction left unmatched. The CDR3 is CASRRRLQGTSNTEAFF. The CDR3 DNA sequence: TGTGCCAGCAGGAGACGCCTACAGGGGACGTCGAACACTGAAGCTTTCTTT.

The CDR3 bases are TGCGCCAGCAGCCAGTACCGGGACAGCTACGAGCAGTACTTC. Translating it yields CASSQYRDSYEQYF. V is TRBV4-1 and J is TRBJ2-7, with 7 positions matching TRBD1. V was clipped by 3 bases and J by 3 bases; unmatched bases: 5. Germline V gene data show CDR1 as MGHRA and CDR2 as YSYEKL. The CDR3 is 14 residues long.

The chain is built from TRBV12-3 or TRBV12-4 and TRBJ2-5; no reliable D call. The ends were cut back, 4 bases at V and 4 bases at J, with 10 bases in the middle. The CDR3 spans 13 residues. CDR3 in amino acids: CASSSGSRETQYF. CDR3 DNA: TGTGCCAGCAGTTCCGGTAGCCGAGAGACCCAGTACTTC.

The CDR3 DNA follows: TGTGCCAGCAGCGCGGGACTCCCCAATCAGCCCCAGCATTTT. This encodes CASSAGLPNQPQHF. The genes are TRBV7-9 and TRBJ1-5; D perhaps matches TRBD1 (5 bases). Deletions cut 5 bases from V and 3 bases from J, with 11 bases between. The CDR3 has 14 residues. Germline-derived CDR1 and CDR2 are SEHNR and FQNEAQ (reference sequence).

This chain joins TRBV15 and TRBJ2-3; 7 bases match TRBD1. CDR1 is LNHNV, CDR2 YYDKDF, per germline (reference sequence). CDR3 length equals 17 residues. The V and J ends lost 3 bases and 1 base, in that order; junction bases with no gene match: 10. This chain's CDR3 is CATSRTGWGQGTDTQYF. The CDR3 region has the DNA TGTGCCACCAGCAGGACAGGGTGGGGTCAGGGCACAGATACGCAGTATTTT.

This rearrangement joins TRBV5-1 to TRBJ2-1, with 8 nucleotides matching TRBD2. This CDR3 has 16 amino acids. With V trimmed by 3 bases and J by 0 bases, 5 bases remained unmatched. Germline V gene lookup returns CDR1 SGHRS and CDR2 YFSETQ. Here the CDR3 DNA reads TGCGCCAGCAGCTCCGCGGGGGGCGCCTCCTACAATGAGCAGTTCTTC. As protein: CASSSAGGASYNEQFF.

The chain uses TRBV11-3 and TRBJ2-1, with TRBD1 matching over 9 bases. The CDR3 runs to 15 residues. CDR1 is SGHNT, CDR2 YENEEA, per germline. Trimming at V came to 5 bases and at J to 5 bases, leaving 7 bases not matched to a gene. The CDR3 region has the DNA TGTGCCAGCAGCAACAGGGGGCGCGGGAACAATGAGCAGTTCTTC. Protein sequence: CASSNRGRGNNEQFF.

J is TRBJ1-3 and V is TRBV7-8; D is undetermined. This CDR3 is built from 15 residues. Germline V CDR1 and CDR2: SGHVS, FQNEAQ. V was shortened by 2 bases and J by 0 bases, with 8 bases between the two germline ends. This CDR3 reads CASSLSRDSGNTIYF. The DNA of the CDR3 is TGTGCCAGCAGCTTATCTCGGGACTCTGGAAACACCATATATTTT.

The V call is TRBV30, the J call TRBJ1-6; 8 nucleotides line up with TRBD1. Germline-derived CDR1 and CDR2 are GTSNPN and SVGIG (reference sequence). The V gene end was trimmed by 0 bases and the J gene end by 9 bases; junction bases not matched to a gene: 1. This CDR3 is 13 amino acids long. The CDR3 nucleotides are TGTGCCTGGAGTGTACAGGGGGGTTCACCCCTCCACTTT. It specifies CAWSVQGGSPLHF.

The rearrangement uses TRBV18 and TRBJ1-1; D gene uncertain. The CDR3 has 13 residues. V shed 2 bases and J shed 0 bases, with 4 bases lying between them. From germline, CDR1 is KGHSH and CDR2 LQKENI. The DNA of the CDR3 is TGTGCCAGCTCACCAGCAGTGAACACTGAAGCTTTCTTT. Translated: CASSPAVNTEAFF. Using reference TRBV18 and TRBJ1-1 for the parts outside the CDR3, the full variable domain is NAGVMQNPRHLVRRRGQEARLRCSPMKGHSHVYWYRQLPEEGLKFMVYLQKENIIDESGMPKERFSAEFPKEGPSILRIQQVVRGDSAAYFCASSPAVNTEAFFGQGTRLTVV.

In its sample, this clone was seen once. This chain uses TRBV7-3 with TRBJ1-2; 7 bases align to TRBD1. Trimming removed 1 base from V and 3 bases from J; junction bases left unmatched: 2. The CDR3 has 14 amino acids. Germline CDR1 and CDR2: SGHTA and FQGTGA. The CDR3 DNA reads as TGTGCCAGCAGCTTAATAGGGGGCGACTATGGCTACACCTTC. It encodes CASSLIGGDYGYTF.

This sequence joins TRBV4-3 and TRBJ1-2; 8 positions match TRBD1. Trimming cost V 1 base and J 3 bases; bases outside gene matches: 7. Germline V gives CDR1 LGHNA, CDR2 YSLEER. The CDR3 runs to 16 residues. In nucleotides, the CDR3 is TGCGCCAGCAGCCAAGGGCTCCAGGGGGCTTACTATGGCTACACCTTC. Translation: CASSQGLQGAYYGYTF.